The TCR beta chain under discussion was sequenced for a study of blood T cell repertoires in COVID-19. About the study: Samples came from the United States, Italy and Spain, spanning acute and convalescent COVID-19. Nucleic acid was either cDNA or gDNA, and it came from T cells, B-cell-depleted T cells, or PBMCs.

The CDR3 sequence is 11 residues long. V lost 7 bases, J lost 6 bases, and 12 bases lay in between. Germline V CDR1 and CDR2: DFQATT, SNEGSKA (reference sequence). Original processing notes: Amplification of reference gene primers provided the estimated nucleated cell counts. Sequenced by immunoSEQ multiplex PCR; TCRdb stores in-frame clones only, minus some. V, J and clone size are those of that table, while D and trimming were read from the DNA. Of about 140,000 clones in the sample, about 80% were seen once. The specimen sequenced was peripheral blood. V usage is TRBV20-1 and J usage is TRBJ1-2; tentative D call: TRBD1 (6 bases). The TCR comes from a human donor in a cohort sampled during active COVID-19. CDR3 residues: CSVRPGDGYTF. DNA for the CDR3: TGCAGTGTCCGGCCAGGGGATGGCTACACCTTC.